A single TCR beta chain is shown here with its context. Its cognate antigen is unknown. CDR3 length: 15 residues. Germline-derived CDR1 and CDR2 are SEHNR and FQNEAQ (reference sequence). J gave up 2 bases and V 8 bases, and 8 bases lay outside the gene matches. Sequenced by immunoSEQ multiplex PCR; TCRdb stores in-frame clones only, minus some. Of fewer than 25,000 clones listed, about 80% are singletons. The data belong to a study of lymphopenia after photon versus proton radiotherapy. Study-level findings and limits: Better survival with proton therapy was suggested as possible, not demonstrated. Post-nadir TCR diversity decline inversely tracked overall survival among those who died.

The material was peripheral blood, obtained from a patient treated with photon-based radiotherapy. The genes are TRBV7-9 and TRBJ2-3; 9 bases are a match to TRBD2. The TCR sequence derives from a man aged 35 to 55 with gastric cancer. In DNA, the CDR3 is TGTGCCAGCCAACGACTAGCGGCTTCCACAGATACGCAGTATTTT. It encodes CASQRLAASTDTQYF. Full variable domain (missing parts from reference TRBV7-9 and TRBJ2-3): DTGVSQNPRHKITKRGQNVTFRCDPISEHNRLYWYRQTLGQGPEFLTYFQNEAQLEKSRLLSDRFSAERPKGSFSTLEIQRTEQGDSAMYLCASQRLAASTDTQYFGPGTRLTVL.